This TCR beta chain was documented in a study of CD8 T cells in Susac syndrome. Reverse transcription used roughly 0.45 to 1 ug RNA and random hexamers. TCRdb ran MiXCR on the immunoSEQ multiplex PCR reads and lists one entry per CDR3 protein. The profile covers tens of thousands of distinct CDR3 sequences, with just under 95% appearing a single time and around 0.25% taken by the ten largest. Controls were drawn from healthy donors and were matched for age and sex. This sequence originates from a human donor in good health. Source material: CD8+ T cells from PBMCs.

The CDR3 DNA is TGCAGCGTTGGACGGGAAAGAGAAAAACTGTTTTTT. Its translation: CSVGREREKLFF. The chain links TRBV29-1 to TRBJ1-4; no clear D. This CDR3 contains 12 residues. The V gene's germline CDR1 is SQVTM and CDR2 ANQGSEA. The V end lost 4 bases, the J end lost 8 bases, and 11 bases lay between the germline ends. The variable domain in full, with the rest retrieved from reference TRBV29-1 and TRBJ1-4, is SAVISQKPSRDICQRGTSLTIQCQVDSQVTMMFWYRQQPGQSLTLIATANQGSEATYESGFVIDKFPISRPNLTFSTLTVSNMSPEDSSIYLCSVGREREKLFFGSGTQLSVL.